A selection of T cell receptor beta chains follows, all from one sample in a study of T cell responses to AZD1222 COVID-19 vaccine. Sequencing used immunoSEQ multiplex PCR; TCRdb keeps in-frame clones, though not all of them. The sample holds roughly 180,000 clones, roughly 90% seen once. The source was peripheral blood, collected 28 days after the second AZD1222 dose. The receptors stem from an adult who received the AZD1222 COVID-19 vaccine. Each CDR3 is given without its conserved first and last residue. Clone size is given for some rows only: seen once, a few or many times, or a class if the clone is expanded.

CDR3 protein: ATTDRWAYGYT; clone size: -; J gene: TRBJ1-2; V gene: TRBV19
CDR3 protein: ASGLSGRSSGANVLT; clone size: once; J gene: TRBJ2-6; V gene: TRBV12-5
CDR3 protein: ASSPNMDSYEQY; clone size: -; J gene: TRBJ2-7; V gene: TRBV7-9
CDR3 protein: ASSLKGRGSYEQY; clone size: -; J gene: TRBJ2-7; V gene: TRBV7-9
CDR3 protein: ARSLVGFYYEQY; clone size: -; J gene: TRBJ2-7; V gene: TRBV5-3
CDR3 protein: ASSLEDLGETQY; clone size: once; J gene: TRBJ2-5; V gene: TRBV7-8
CDR3 protein: ASSLIQGAGGYT; clone size: -; J gene: TRBJ1-2; V gene: TRBV11-2
CDR3 protein: ASSTQVQQPQH; clone size: -; J gene: TRBJ1-5; V gene: TRBV19
CDR3 protein: ASSLGTVRETQY; clone size: -; J gene: TRBJ2-5; V gene: TRBV5-4
CDR3 protein: ASSLGSGGAQQNEQF; clone size: -; J gene: TRBJ2-1; V gene: TRBV7-2
CDR3 protein: ASSTGAGGGYT; clone size: -; J gene: TRBJ1-2; V gene: TRBV6-5